Listed below are T cell receptor beta chains from one sample, sequenced in a study of molecular identifiers for immune sequencing clone quantification. From the PCR reads, TCRdb called clonotypes with MiXCR, one entry per CDR3 protein. Of about half a million distinct CDR3 sequences detected, 20% to 25% appear once; the ten largest clones hold 0.7% to 0.95%. Sequenced: naive CD8+ T cells from blood, with Jurkat cell RNA spiked in. The receptors shown here come from a human donor in good health. Some libraries in this study had Jurkat cell RNA spiked in. The CDR3 runs from the conserved cysteine through the conserved F or W. The D gene is left open where the match is weak. Part of the rows lack a size; the others show once, few, many or a class for expanded clones.

CDR3 protein	CDR3 DNA	V gene	J gene	clone size	D gene
CASSLEAGGLTDTQYF	TGTGCCAGCAGCTTAGAGGCGGGGGGCCTTACAGATACGCAGTATTTT	TRBV7-6	TRBJ2-3	few	TRBD2
CASSSGHHGVNEKLFF	TGTGCCAGCAGCTCCGGGCACCACGGCGTTAATGAAAAACTGTTTTTT	TRBV7-9	TRBJ1-4	-	-
CSARDPGFNGPYNEQFF	TGCAGTGCTAGAGATCCCGGTTTTAACGGGCCATACAATGAGCAGTTCTTC	TRBV20-1	TRBJ2-1	-	-
CACSMYNSYEQYF	TGTGCCTGTTCTATGTACAACTCCTACGAGCAGTACTTC	TRBV30	TRBJ2-7	-	-
CASGLSGLGYGYTF	TGTGCCAGCGGTTTATCTGGGTTAGGCTATGGCTACACCTTC	TRBV27	TRBJ1-2	-	-
CASSSVANEQFF	TGTGCCAGCAGCTCGGTCGCCAATGAGCAGTTCTTC	TRBV7-9	TRBJ2-1	-	-
CSARDRLISSDEQYF	TGCAGTGCTAGAGACAGACTTATAAGCAGCGACGAGCAGTACTTC	TRBV20-1	TRBJ2-7	many	-
CASSLSAGIYGYTF	TGTGCCAGCAGTTTATCGGCAGGGATCTATGGCTACACCTTC	TRBV27	TRBJ1-2	few	-
CATSTRDRGKRQPQHF	TGTGCCACCAGCACCCGGGACAGGGGCAAGAGGCAGCCCCAGCATTTT	TRBV15	TRBJ1-5	-	TRBD1
CASSQDSAGGSTNFQETQYF	TGCGCCAGCAGCCAAGATTCGGCAGGGGGTTCTACGAATTTCCAAGAGACCCAGTACTTC	TRBV4-1	TRBJ2-5	few	TRBD1
CSALTGDLYNEQFF	TGCAGCGCCCTGACAGGGGACCTCTACAATGAGCAGTTCTTC	TRBV29-1	TRBJ2-1	-	TRBD1
CASSQETFETQYF	TGTGCCAGCAGCCAAGAAACTTTTGAGACCCAGTACTTC	TRBV14	TRBJ2-5	many	-
CSARDPRYTQYF	TGCAGTGCTAGAGATCCCCGATATACGCAGTATTTT	TRBV20-1	TRBJ2-3	many	-
CSAIPFEWGSEDTQYF	TGCAGTGCTATCCCCTTCGAGTGGGGGAGTGAAGATACGCAGTATTTT	TRBV20-1	TRBJ2-3	many	-
CASSYLRATHYEQYF	TGTGCCAGCAGTTACTTACGGGCGACGCACTACGAGCAGTACTTC	TRBV6-2/TRBV6-3	TRBJ2-7	-	-
CASSSDGRAGANVLTF	TGTGCCAGCAGTTCCGACGGGCGGGCGGGGGCCAACGTCCTGACTTTC	TRBV27	TRBJ2-6	few	-
CATSASGSADTQYF	TGTGCCACCAGCGCTAGCGGGAGCGCAGATACGCAGTATTTT	TRBV15	TRBJ2-3	many	TRBD2
CASSQLRQGNLTDTQYF	TGTGCCAGCAGTCAGCTACGACAGGGGAATCTGACAGATACGCAGTATTTT	TRBV6-4	TRBJ2-3	few	TRBD1
CASSDRPGEQFF	TGTGCCAGCAGTGATCGACCCGGTGAGCAGTTCTTC	TRBV6-1	TRBJ2-1	few	-
CASSQTPGLASWGNGQFF	TGCGCCAGCAGCCAAACCCCGGGACTAGCCTCATGGGGCAATGGGCAGTTCTTC	TRBV4-1	TRBJ2-1	-	TRBD2
CATSRGGGAVNTEAFF	TGTGCCACCAGCAGGGGCGGGGGCGCAGTAAACACTGAAGCTTTCTTT	TRBV15	TRBJ1-1	many	-
CASRTRRSSSYEQYF	TGTGCCAGCAGGACGCGGCGTTCGAGCTCCTACGAGCAGTACTTC	TRBV6-6	TRBJ2-7	few	-
CSVSGLGSIDEQFF	TGCAGCGTAAGTGGGCTAGGGAGTATCGATGAGCAGTTCTTC	TRBV29-1	TRBJ2-1	many	-
CASSLAGRQPYEQYF	TGTGCCAGCAGCTTAGCAGGCAGACAGCCCTACGAGCAGTACTTC	TRBV7-6	TRBJ2-7	few	-
CASSQVDSGGWAKNIQYF	TGCGCCAGCAGCCAAGTCGATAGCGGGGGCTGGGCCAAAAACATTCAGTACTTC	TRBV4-3	TRBJ2-4	many	TRBD2
CASSIQNSNRLSQHF	TGTGCCAGTAGTATCCAAAATTCTAACCGCTTGTCCCAGCATTTT	TRBV19	TRBJ1-5	many	-
CASSTREGTEAFF	TGTGCCAGCAGTACCAGGGAGGGCACTGAAGCTTTCTTT	TRBV12-3/TRBV12-4	TRBJ1-1	many	-
CSVAVGGLGYEQYF	TGCAGCGTTGCCGTCGGGGGGCTAGGGTACGAGCAGTACTTC	TRBV29-1	TRBJ2-7	few	-
CASSFQDRVIDIQYF	TGTGCCAGCAGCTTTCAGGACAGGGTAATCGACATTCAGTACTTC	TRBV7-9	TRBJ2-4	-	TRBD1
CASSDPGLAGSEQFF	TGTGCCAGCAGTGACCCGGGACTAGCGGGGTCTGAGCAGTTCTTC	TRBV6-4	TRBJ2-1	few	TRBD2
CASSWASGSADTQYF	TGTGCCAGCAGCTGGGCTAGCGGGAGCGCAGATACGCAGTATTTT	TRBV5-4	TRBJ2-3	many	TRBD2
CASAYRSTEAFF	TGTGCCAGCGCCTACAGGAGCACTGAAGCTTTCTTT	TRBV28	TRBJ1-1	-	-
CASSRLQGGNEQYF	TGTGCCAGCAGCCGCCTTCAGGGAGGAAACGAGCAGTACTTC	TRBV7-8	TRBJ2-7	many	-
CATGRQGAKDNEQFF	TGTGCCACCGGACGACAGGGGGCGAAGGATAATGAGCAGTTCTTC	TRBV24-1	TRBJ2-1	many	TRBD1
CASSLGVYSYEQYF	TGTGCCAGCAGTTTGGGTGTTTACTCCTACGAGCAGTACTTC	TRBV12-3/TRBV12-4	TRBJ2-7	-	-
CSARLAGALTYEQYF	TGCAGTGCTAGACTAGCGGGGGCCCTTACCTACGAGCAGTACTTC	TRBV20-1	TRBJ2-7	-	TRBD2
CASSVGDRGNQPQHF	TGTGCCAGTAGTGTAGGAGACAGGGGGAATCAGCCCCAGCATTTT	TRBV19	TRBJ1-5	many	TRBD1
CASSYYEASRTGELFF	TGTGCCAGCAGTTACTATGAAGCCTCGAGGACCGGGGAGCTGTTTTTT	TRBV6-2/TRBV6-3	TRBJ2-2	many	-
CASSLEGQGAYGYTF	TGCGCCAGCAGCCTGGAGGGGCAGGGGGCGTATGGCTACACCTTC	TRBV5-1	TRBJ1-2	-	TRBD1
CASSLAEGGYEQYF	TGTGCCAGCAGTTTAGCGGAAGGGGGGTACGAGCAGTACTTC	TRBV27	TRBJ2-7	few	-
CSAESSPLYPSGGDDTQYF	TGCAGTGCTGAATCTTCCCCCCTTTATCCTAGCGGGGGGGATGATACGCAGTATTTT	TRBV20-1	TRBJ2-3	-	TRBD2
CASSLSASGTTYEQYF	TGTGCCAGCAGTTTGTCGGCTAGCGGGACTACCTACGAGCAGTACTTC	TRBV28	TRBJ2-7	few	TRBD2
CASSLGASSGNTIYF	TGTGCCAGCAGCTTAGGGGCGAGCTCTGGAAACACCATATATTTT	TRBV13	TRBJ1-3	many	-
CASSQDNLPSVPSTDTQYF	TGTGCCAGCAGCCAAGACAACCTCCCGTCGGTCCCTAGCACAGATACGCAGTATTTT	TRBV14	TRBJ2-3	many	-
CASSYGDTFTYNEQFF	TGTGCCAGCAGTTACGGGGACACCTTCACTTACAATGAGCAGTTCTTC	TRBV6-6	TRBJ2-1	-	-
CASSYKGGQPQHF	TGTGCCAGCAGTTATAAGGGAGGGCAGCCCCAGCATTTT	TRBV6-2/TRBV6-3	TRBJ1-5	many	-
CSANPTDAFEQYF	TGCAGTGCGAACCCGACGGACGCCTTTGAGCAGTACTTC	TRBV20-1	TRBJ2-7	many	-
CASSAGSNTYNEQFF	TGTGCCAGCAGCGCGGGAAGCAACACCTACAATGAGCAGTTCTTC	TRBV4-2	TRBJ2-1	-	-
CASSFSTGEDGYTF	TGTGCCAGCAGCTTCTCTACAGGGGAGGATGGCTACACCTTC	TRBV7-2	TRBJ1-2	few	TRBD1
CASSIDHSNQPQHF	TGTGCCAGTAGTATAGATCATAGCAATCAGCCCCAGCATTTT	TRBV19	TRBJ1-5	-	-
CSVTTSGEDEQCF	TGCAGCGTTACGACTAGCGGGGAGGACGAGCAGTGCTTC	TRBV29-1	TRBJ2-7	few	TRBD2
CASRELGTSQETQYF	TGTGCCAGCAGAGAACTAGGGACTTCCCAAGAGACCCAGTACTTC	TRBV6-2/TRBV6-3	TRBJ2-5	few	-
CSVEDGDMGSGEQFF	TGCAGCGTTGAAGACGGGGACATGGGATCGGGTGAGCAGTTCTTC	TRBV29-1	TRBJ2-1	-	-
CASSSDRVDQPQHF	TGTGCCAGCAGTTCGGACAGGGTCGATCAGCCCCAGCATTTT	TRBV12-3/TRBV12-4	TRBJ1-5	many	TRBD1
CASSQDPPDPDTQYF	TGTGCCAGCAGCCAAGATCCCCCAGACCCAGATACGCAGTATTTT	TRBV4-2	TRBJ2-3	many	-